This entry is about one TCR beta chain. Its specificity is not known. Germline V gene data show CDR1 as SGHNT and CDR2 as YENEEA. This CDR3 contains 14 residues. J lost 10 bases, V lost 3 bases, and 11 bases had no gene match. The record originates from a study of cytomegalovirus exposure and HLA in healthy donors. Study results and limitations: TRBV6-2, TRBV6-3 and other indistinguishable V segments were excluded. Highly shared sequence variants in one cluster were likely a sequencing artifact. CMV serostatus was the sole immune exposure data available. It was reportedly the case that the classifier diagnosed cytomegalovirus status with high specificity and sensitivity.

PCR employed 60 Vbeta and 13 Jbeta primers. The method was immunoSEQ multiplex PCR; TCRdb's version includes in-frame clones alone and lacks a portion of them. Here the sample spans about 160,000 clones, approximately 84% being singletons. The V and J genes are TRBV11-3 and TRBJ1-2, with 7 bases that match TRBD1. This TCR was recovered from a man aged 18 to 30 in good health and CMV-seropositive. The sample was PBMCs. The CDR3 DNA follows: TGTGCCAGCAGCTTTTCGACAGGGCAGCGTGACTACACCTTC. It specifies CASSFSTGQRDYTF.